The rows below give T cell receptor beta chains drawn from one sample of a study of blood T cell repertoires in COVID-19. Assay: immunoSEQ multiplex PCR; the TCRdb copy retains only in-frame clones and omits some. Of hundreds of thousands of clones in the sample, about 87% were seen once. Source material: peripheral blood. Every receptor here comes from a man younger than 35 with COVID-19, enrolled during active disease. Both conserved end residues are part of each CDR3. The order of the fields is clone size, D gene, V gene, J gene, CDR3 protein, CDR3 DNA. A D gene is named only where the DNA matches it firmly. Not all rows give a size; the values are once, few, many and, for expanded clones, a class.

few,.,TRBV4-2,TRBJ1-2,CASSQVMTGEGFDYGYTF,TGTGCCAGCAGCCAAGTAATGACAGGTGAAGGTTTCGACTATGGCTACACCTTC
.,TRBD1,TRBV6-5,TRBJ1-6,CASSPRDRGFSPLHF,TGTGCCAGCAGCCCCCGGGACAGGGGTTTTTCACCCCTCCACTTT
.,.,TRBV12-5,TRBJ2-4,CASGLGSLDQNIQYF,TGTGCTAGTGGTTTGGGATCCCTAGACCAAAACATTCAGTACTTC
few,TRBD2,TRBV3-1/TRBV3-2,TRBJ2-3,CASSPTLAGGPGGTDTQYF,TGTGCCAGCAGCCCGACCCTGGCGGGAGGGCCTGGAGGCACAGATACGCAGTATTTT
few,.,TRBV7-6,TRBJ2-5,CASSLVGGIQETQYF,TGTGCCAGCAGCTTAGTGGGCGGGATCCAAGAGACCCAGTACTTC
.,TRBD1,TRBV15,TRBJ1-4,CATSRDRGTGVDEKLFF,TGTGCCACCAGCAGAGATCGGGGGACAGGGGTGGATGAAAAACTGTTTTTT
.,TRBD1,TRBV19,TRBJ1-5,CASSSRDRGLGNQPQHF,TGTGCCAGTAGTTCCCGGGACAGGGGATTGGGCAATCAGCCCCAGCATTTT
.,.,TRBV7-9,TRBJ2-2,CASSREGHANTGELFF,TGTGCCAGCAGCCGTGAGGGACACGCGAACACCGGGGAGCTGTTTTTT
.,.,TRBV27,TRBJ1-6,CASSLSAGWNSPLHF,TGTGCCAGCAGTTTATCTGCGGGGTGGAATTCACCCCTCCACTTT
.,TRBD2,TRBV27,TRBJ2-7,CASSLRSPGLAVSYEQYF,TGTGCCAGCAGTTTAAGATCCCCGGGACTAGCGGTCTCCTACGAGCAGTACTTC
.,TRBD2,TRBV4-1,TRBJ2-5,CASSQDRRTSGRGRETQYF,TGCGCCAGCAGCCAAGATAGGAGGACTAGCGGGAGAGGTAGGGAGACCCAGTACTTC
.,TRBD2,TRBV5-6,TRBJ2-7,CASSLGDYYEQYF,TGTGCCAGCAGCTTGGGGGACTACTACGAGCAGTACTTC
.,.,TRBV2,TRBJ2-5,CASSIRAVETQYF,TGTGCCAGCAGTATCAGGGCGGTAGAGACCCAGTACTTC
.,.,TRBV18,TRBJ1-1,CASSLNSNTEAFF,TGTGCCAGCTCACTCAACTCGAACACTGAAGCTTTCTTT
.,TRBD2,TRBV7-3,TRBJ2-1,CASRLTTSGGNEQFF,TGTGCCAGCAGGCTTACAACTAGCGGGGGCAATGAGCAGTTCTTC
.,TRBD1,TRBV7-2,TRBJ2-7,CASSLAVGGGYEQYF,TGTGCCAGCAGCTTAGCTGTAGGGGGCGGTTACGAGCAGTACTTC
.,.,TRBV6-5,TRBJ1-1,CASTADSSFTEAFF,TGTGCCAGCACCGCGGACAGTTCTTTCACTGAAGCTTTCTTT
.,.,TRBV7-9,TRBJ2-3,CASSPTVGADTQYF,TGTGCCAGCAGCCCCACGGTAGGGGCAGATACGCAGTATTTT
.,TRBD2,TRBV5-1,TRBJ2-1,CASSFNSGGRDNEQFF,TGCGCCAGCAGCTTTAACAGCGGGGGGCGGGACAATGAGCAGTTCTTC
many,TRBD1,TRBV3-1/TRBV3-2,TRBJ1-6,CASSQGQGDNSPLHF,TGTGCCAGCAGCCAAGGACAGGGTGATAATTCACCCCTCCACTTT
.,.,TRBV3-1/TRBV3-2,TRBJ1-1,CASRHRNTEAFF,TGTGCCAGCAGACACAGGAACACTGAAGCTTTCTTT
.,.,TRBV9,TRBJ2-1,CASSVATVYNEQFF,TGTGCCAGCAGCGTAGCGACAGTCTACAATGAGCAGTTCTTC
.,.,TRBV3-1/TRBV3-2,TRBJ2-7,CASSQDVTRGRDGYEQYF,TGTGCCAGCAGCCAAGATGTGACGCGTGGGCGGGATGGTTACGAGCAGTACTTC
.,.,TRBV12-3/TRBV12-4,TRBJ2-1,CASSRGTDNEQFF,TGTGCCAGCAGTCGCGGGACCGACAATGAGCAGTTCTTC
once,.,TRBV19,TRBJ2-4,CASSGLGIQYF,TGTGCCAGTAGTGGCCTAGGCATTCAGTACTTC
.,TRBD1,TRBV7-8,TRBJ2-7,CASSSPGQGYPYEQYF,TGTGCCAGCAGCTCGCCGGGACAGGGTTATCCCTACGAGCAGTACTTC
.,TRBD1,TRBV5-1,TRBJ1-1,CASSSSGGTEAFF,TGCGCCAGCAGCTCTTCAGGGGGCACTGAAGCTTTCTTT
.,TRBD1,TRBV5-1,TRBJ2-7,CASSGGDRGDEQYF,TGCGCCAGCAGCGGAGGGGACAGGGGGGACGAGCAGTACTTC
.,.,TRBV6-5,TRBJ1-2,CASRGSGSNYGYTF,TGTGCCAGCAGGGGGTCGGGGAGCAACTATGGCTACACCTTC
once,TRBD1,TRBV11-3,TRBJ2-5,CASSLGDSQETQYF,TGTGCCAGCAGCTTAGGGGACAGTCAAGAGACCCAGTACTTC
.,TRBD2,TRBV12-5,TRBJ2-1,CASGLAPGLAGYNEQFF,TGTGCTAGTGGTTTGGCACCAGGACTAGCGGGATACAATGAGCAGTTCTTC
.,.,TRBV24-1,TRBJ2-7,CATSEGGTAYEQYF,TGTGCCACCAGTGAAGGCGGGACAGCTTACGAGCAGTACTTC
.,.,TRBV10-2,TRBJ2-1,CASRTESGFTYNEQFF,TGCGCCAGTCGAACCGAATCAGGATTTACCTACAATGAGCAGTTCTTC
.,TRBD1,TRBV19,TRBJ2-7,CASSDRVSSYEQYF,TGTGCCAGTAGTGACAGGGTGAGCTCCTACGAGCAGTACTTC
once,TRBD1,TRBV18,TRBJ2-3,CASSPQGARRDTQYF,TGTGCCAGCTCTCCACAGGGGGCGAGGAGGGATACGCAGTATTTT
.,.,TRBV21-1,TRBJ2-3,CARTSGGKRTDTQYF,TGTGCCAGAACCTCGGGCGGGAAGCGCACAGATACGCAGTATTTT
.,TRBD2,TRBV6-4,TRBJ2-1,CASSKGTSGSAEQFF,TGTGCCAGCTCGAAAGGGACTAGCGGGAGTGCTGAGCAGTTCTTC
.,TRBD1,TRBV27,TRBJ2-7,CASSSNLDRGEQYF,TGTGCCAGCAGTTCCAACCTCGACAGGGGCGAGCAGTACTTC
.,TRBD1,TRBV7-2,TRBJ2-5,CASSLEPQGWETQYF,TGTGCCAGCAGCTTAGAACCACAGGGGTGGGAGACCCAGTACTTC
.,.,TRBV3-1/TRBV3-2,TRBJ2-1,CASSQGSNYNEQFF,TGTGCCAGCAGCCAAGGTAGCAACTACAATGAGCAGTTCTTC
.,TRBD1,TRBV27,TRBJ2-3,CASGQGGGTDTQYF,TGTGCCAGCGGACAGGGGGGAGGCACAGATACGCAGTATTTT
few,TRBD1,TRBV13,TRBJ2-7,CASSRTGTYEQYF,TGTGCCAGCAGCCGGACAGGGACCTACGAGCAGTACTTC
.,.,TRBV5-1,TRBJ2-3,CASSLIGVTDTQYF,TGCGCCAGCAGCTTAATCGGGGTCACAGATACGCAGTATTTT
.,.,TRBV21-1,TRBJ2-1,CASSKVKGRRAPASEQFF,TGTGCCAGCAGCAAAGTAAAAGGACGGAGGGCTCCAGCCTCCGAGCAGTTCTTC
.,.,TRBV14,TRBJ2-3,CASSQVGRGTQYF,TGTGCCAGCAGCCAAGTGGGGCGCGGTACGCAGTATTTT
once,.,TRBV5-8,TRBJ2-1,CASSPEVGSDEQFF,TGTGCCAGCAGCCCCGAGGTGGGGAGCGATGAGCAGTTCTTC
.,.,TRBV12-5,TRBJ2-7,CASGLGHHEQYF,TGTGCTAGTGGTCTAGGACACCACGAGCAGTACTTC
.,.,TRBV2,TRBJ1-2,CASSWAAYGYTF,TGTGCCAGCAGTTGGGCAGCCTATGGCTACACCTTC
.,.,TRBV27,TRBJ2-7,CASSLTSWRFYEQYF,TGTGCCAGCAGTTTAACTTCTTGGCGGTTCTACGAGCAGTACTTC
.,.,TRBV18,TRBJ1-2,CASSPPGRGNYGYTF,TGTGCCAGCTCACCACCGGGCAGGGGAAACTATGGCTACACCTTC
.,.,TRBV2,TRBJ2-6,CASSDQGRGANVLTF,TGTGCCAGCAGTGATCAGGGGCGTGGGGCCAACGTCCTGACTTTC
.,TRBD1,TRBV19,TRBJ1-6,CASSAGQGIGSPLHF,TGTGCCAGTAGTGCTGGACAGGGTATAGGTTCACCCCTCCACTTT